A single sample gave rise to the 8 T cell receptor beta chains below, sequenced in a study of beta chain features in type 1 diabetes. Expressed TCRB transcripts were sequenced, since all the RNA that had been isolated was reverse transcribed. Clones were sequenced by immunoSEQ multiplex PCR, and TCRdb holds only the in-frame ones, with some missing. The table lists 970,000 or so clones, 17% of them singletons, with around 0.02% in the top ten. Sequenced material: naive CD4+ T cells from blood. The receptors originated from a woman under 30 in good health.

CDR3 amino acids: CASSSGQGTHYGYTF. CDR3 sequence (DNA): TGTGCCAGCAGTTCCGGACAGGGAACCCACTATGGCTACACCTTC. V usage is TRBV28 and J usage is TRBJ1-2, with 8 bases identical to TRBD1. The CDR3 runs to 15 residues. Germline V gene data show CDR1 as MDHEN and CDR2 as SYDVKM. The V segment lost 4 bases and the J segment 3 bases; nucleotides outside the gene matches: 7.

V is TRBV4-3 and J is TRBJ1-1, with unresolved D. With 1 base removed from V and 3 bases from J, the gap between germline ends came to 6 bases. Germline CDR1 is LGHNA and CDR2 is YSLEER. The CDR3 is made up of 13 amino acids. CDR3 nucleotide sequence: TGCGCCAGCAGCCAAGGAAGACACACTGAAGCTTTCTTT. It translates to CASSQGRHTEAFF.

This clone was seen a handful of times. The chain links TRBV18 to TRBJ2-7; 9 bases agree with TRBD1. The CDR3 sequence is 16 residues long. Per the germline V gene, CDR1 is KGHSH and CDR2 is LQKENI. J was trimmed by 2 bases and V by 3 bases; bases with no gene match: 8. CDR3 protein: CASSPLGQGNAYEQYF. In nucleotides, the CDR3 is TGTGCCAGCTCACCCCTAGGACAGGGGAATGCCTACGAGCAGTACTTC.

This clone was detected once. The chain has TRBV19 and TRBJ1-1; D uncertain. With 3 bases removed from V and 6 bases from J, the gap between germline ends came to 14 bases. This CDR3 comprises 14 residues. The germline V gene has CDR1 LNHDA and CDR2 SQIVND (reference sequence). CDR3 sequence (DNA): TGTGCCAGTAGTATCGGACTGAGAAACTCTGAAGCTTTCTTT. Translation: CASSIGLRNSEAFF.

In this sample, this clone turned up a few times. The chain is built from TRBV18 and TRBJ2-6; D is unclear. Trimming pared 0 bases from V and 4 bases from J, leaving 10 bases between. This CDR3 region has 16 residues. Germline assignment: CDR1 KGHSH and CDR2 LQKENI. This chain's CDR3 is CASSPPWSSGANVLTF. The CDR3 DNA sequence: TGTGCCAGCTCACCACCGTGGAGTTCCGGGGCCAACGTCCTGACTTTC.

This rearrangement joins TRBV5-1 to TRBJ2-5; 8 bases match TRBD2. Germline CDR1 is SGHRS and CDR2 is YFSETQ. The trim removed 6 bases at V and 9 bases at J, leaving 16 bases unmatched. The CDR3 contains 15 residues. The CDR3 DNA reads as TGCGCCAGCACCCTGCCGAGCGGGAGTCCAGGGGCCCAGTACTTC. Encoded protein: CASTLPSGSPGAQYF. The full variable domain, completed using reference TRBV5-1 and TRBJ2-5, is KAGVTQTPRYLIKTRGQQVTLSCSPISGHRSVSWYQQTPGQGLQFLFEYFSETQRNKGNFPGRFSGRQFSNSRSEMNVSTLELGDSALYLCASTLPSGSPGAQYFGPGTRLLVL.

The CDR3 here is CASSPATGGEQFF. The DNA of the CDR3 is TGTGCCAGCTCACCAGCGACAGGGGGGGAGCAGTTCTTC. The chain links TRBV18 to TRBJ2-1, with TRBD1 matching 9 bases. Looked up from germline, CDR1 is KGHSH and CDR2 is LQKENI. Trimming took 2 bases from V and 10 from J; bases not matched to a gene: 3. The CDR3 runs 13 residues.

This clone came up a few times. The rearrangement uses TRBV2 and TRBJ2-3; 8 bases map to TRBD2. CDR3 length: 14 amino acids. Germline V gene lookup returns CDR1 SNHLY and CDR2 FYNNEI. The junction had 4 bases not matched to a gene; V was cut back by 7 bases and J by 1 base. The CDR3 loop is CASISAGGTDTQYF. CDR3 DNA: TGTGCCAGCATTTCAGCGGGAGGCACAGATACGCAGTATTTT.